The clone carrying this TCR beta chain has more than one count but fewer than ten. The antigen is not known. The donors were all Caucasian adults (living in Nashville, Tennessee). The sample is drawn from a study of shared clonotypes between healthy human individuals. Regarding the study as a whole: Larger estimated richness was generally recorded for naive subsets relative to memory subsets. Rarefaction showed that sequencing of sorted subsets was incomplete (despite large depth).

Sorted subsets were amplified in replicate PCRs using around 220 ng DNA, approximately 30,000 T cell genomes. Sequencing used immunoSEQ multiplex PCR; TCRdb keeps in-frame clones, though not all of them. The sample contains about a million clones, 60% to 85% of which appear only once. Trimming removed 4 bases at V and 11 bases at J, with 5 bases between. The germline V gene has CDR1 SQVTM and CDR2 ANQGSEA. This CDR3 spans 8 amino acids. The specimen sequenced was memory CD4+ T cells from PBMCs. Subset given: CD45RA-negative fraction. J is TRBJ1-1 and V is TRBV29-1, with D unresolved. This TCR came from a man aged 18 to 29 in good health. Some clones in this sample may be carry-over from other donors' samples. DNA of the CDR3: TGCAGCGTTGGTGAGGCTTTCTTT. Translation: CSVGEAFF.